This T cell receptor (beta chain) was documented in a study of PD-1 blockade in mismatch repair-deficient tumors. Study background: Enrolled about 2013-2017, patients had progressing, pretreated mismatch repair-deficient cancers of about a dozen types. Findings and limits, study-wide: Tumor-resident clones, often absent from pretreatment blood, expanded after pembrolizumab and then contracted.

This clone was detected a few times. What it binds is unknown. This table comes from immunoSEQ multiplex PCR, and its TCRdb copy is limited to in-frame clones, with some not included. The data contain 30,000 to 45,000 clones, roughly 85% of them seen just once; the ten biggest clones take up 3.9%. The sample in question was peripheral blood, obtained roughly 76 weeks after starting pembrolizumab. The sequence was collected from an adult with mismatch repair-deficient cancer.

The CDR3 region is CASSSSGSRQETQYF. The CDR3 DNA sequence: TGTGCCAGCAGTTCTAGCGGGAGCCGACAAGAGACCCAGTACTTC. J is TRBJ2-5 and V is TRBV7-2; 10 bases are a match to TRBD2. The length of the CDR3 is 15 residues. Trimming removed 6 bases from V and 2 bases from J; junction bases left unmatched: 6. Germline assignment: CDR1 SGHTA and CDR2 FQGNSA.